This T cell receptor beta chain was profiled in a study of shared clonotypes between healthy human individuals. Study-wide results and caveats: It was the non-shared clonotypes that had lower generation probabilities than clonotypes shared by all four donors. When naive CD4 clonotypes were compared across a few donors, about 4.8% were shared. Having only a few donors restricted how much genetic and exposure-history diversity was captured.

CD8 cells regarded as naive lacked CD45RO, were positively chosen for CCR7, and omitted terminally differentiated effector memory CD45RA+ cells. Sequencing was at deep level. Clones were sequenced by immunoSEQ multiplex PCR, and TCRdb holds only the in-frame ones, with some missing. The sample has roughly 2,000,000 clones; around 93% are singletons. Germline CDR1 MNHEY, CDR2 SMNVEV (reference sequence). The CDR3 is 14 residues long. V was clipped by 8 bases and J by 4 bases, with 16 bases between them. Points on this clone: The antigen is unknown.

This clonotype was sampled from a man between 18 and 35 years old in good health. Some clones in this sample may be carry-over from other donors' samples. The V gene is TRBV27, the J gene TRBJ2-3; D not resolved. Sequencing was performed on naive CD8+ T cells from PBMCs. CDR3: CASRPVGRPDTQYF. CDR3 bases: TGTGCCAGCCGCCCGGTCGGGCGCCCAGATACGCAGTATTTT.